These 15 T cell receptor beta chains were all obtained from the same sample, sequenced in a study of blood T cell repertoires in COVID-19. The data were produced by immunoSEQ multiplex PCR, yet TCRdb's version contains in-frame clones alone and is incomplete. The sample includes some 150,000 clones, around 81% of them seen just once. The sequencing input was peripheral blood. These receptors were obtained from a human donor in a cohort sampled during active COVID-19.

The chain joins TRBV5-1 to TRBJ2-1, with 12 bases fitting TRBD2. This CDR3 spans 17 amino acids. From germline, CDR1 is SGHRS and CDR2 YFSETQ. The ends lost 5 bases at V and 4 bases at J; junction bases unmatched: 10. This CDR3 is CASRPPPGLAGYNEQFF. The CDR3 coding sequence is TGCGCCAGCAGGCCTCCGCCCGGACTAGCGGGATACAATGAGCAGTTCTTC. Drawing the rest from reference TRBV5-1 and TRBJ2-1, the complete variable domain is KAGVTQTPRYLIKTRGQQVTLSCSPISGHRSVSWYQQTPGQGLQFLFEYFSETQRNKGNFPGRFSGRQFSNSRSEMNVSTLELGDSALYLCASRPPPGLAGYNEQFFGPGTRLTVL.

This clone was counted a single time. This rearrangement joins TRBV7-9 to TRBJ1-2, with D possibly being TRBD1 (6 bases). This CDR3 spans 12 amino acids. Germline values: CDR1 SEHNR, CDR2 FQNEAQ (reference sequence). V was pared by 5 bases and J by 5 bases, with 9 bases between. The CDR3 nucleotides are TGTGCCAGCAGCCCCCAGGGGTATGGCTACACCTTC. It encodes CASSPQGYGYTF.

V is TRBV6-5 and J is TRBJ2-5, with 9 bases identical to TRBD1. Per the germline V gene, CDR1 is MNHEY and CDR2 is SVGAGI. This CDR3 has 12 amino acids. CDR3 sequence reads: CAYRGQLETQYF. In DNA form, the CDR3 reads TGTGCATACAGGGGGCAGCTGGAGACCCAGTACTTC.

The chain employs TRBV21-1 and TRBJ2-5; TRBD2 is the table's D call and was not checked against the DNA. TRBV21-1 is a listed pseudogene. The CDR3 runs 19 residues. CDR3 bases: TGTGCCAGCAGCCTAACGACTAGGCCAAGGGAGATAGTCTTAGAGACCCAGTACTTC. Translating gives CASSLTTRPREIVLETQYF.

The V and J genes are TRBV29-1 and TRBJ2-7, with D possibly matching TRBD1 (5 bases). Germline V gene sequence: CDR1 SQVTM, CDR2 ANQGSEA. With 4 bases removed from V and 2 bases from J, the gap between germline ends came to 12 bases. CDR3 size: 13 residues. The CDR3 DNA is TGCAGCGTTGCCCTGACAGCCGCCTACGAGCAGTACTTC. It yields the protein CSVALTAAYEQYF.

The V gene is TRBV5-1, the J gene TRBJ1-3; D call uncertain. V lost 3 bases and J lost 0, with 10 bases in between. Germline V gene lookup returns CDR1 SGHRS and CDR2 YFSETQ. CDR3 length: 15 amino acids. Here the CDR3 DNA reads TGCGCCAGCAGCTGGGGAGGTCGCTCTGGAAACACCATATATTTT. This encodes CASSWGGRSGNTIYF.

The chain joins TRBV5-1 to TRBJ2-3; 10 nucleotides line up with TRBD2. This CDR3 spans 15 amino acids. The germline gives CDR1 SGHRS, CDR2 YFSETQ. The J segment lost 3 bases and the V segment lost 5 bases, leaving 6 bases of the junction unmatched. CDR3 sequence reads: CASSSRTSGTDTQYF. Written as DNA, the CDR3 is TGCGCCAGCAGTTCACGGACTAGCGGAACAGATACGCAGTATTTT.

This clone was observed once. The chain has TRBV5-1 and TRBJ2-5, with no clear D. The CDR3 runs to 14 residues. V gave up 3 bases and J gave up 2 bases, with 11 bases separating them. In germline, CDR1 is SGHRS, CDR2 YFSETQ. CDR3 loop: CASSYSGRQETQYF. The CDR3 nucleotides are TGCGCCAGCAGCTATTCTGGGCGACAAGAGACCCAGTACTTC.

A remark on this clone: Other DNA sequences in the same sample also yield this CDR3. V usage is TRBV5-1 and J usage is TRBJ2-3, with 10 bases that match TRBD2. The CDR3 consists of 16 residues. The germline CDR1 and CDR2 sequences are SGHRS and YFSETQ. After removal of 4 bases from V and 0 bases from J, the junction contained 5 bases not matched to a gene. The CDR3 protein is CASSRLAGGSTDTQYF. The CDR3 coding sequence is TGCGCCAGCAGCCGATTAGCGGGAGGTAGCACAGATACGCAGTATTTT.

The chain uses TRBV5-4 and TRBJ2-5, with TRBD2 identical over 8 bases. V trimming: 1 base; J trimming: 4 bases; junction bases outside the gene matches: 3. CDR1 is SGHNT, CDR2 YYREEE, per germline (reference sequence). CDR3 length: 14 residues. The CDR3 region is CASSLRLAGETQYF. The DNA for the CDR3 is TGTGCCAGCAGCTTGCGGCTAGCGGGAGAGACCCAGTACTTC. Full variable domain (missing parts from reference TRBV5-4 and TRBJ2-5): ETGVTQSPTHLIKTRGQQVTLRCSSQSGHNTVSWYQQALGQGPQFIFQYYREEENGRGNFPPRFSGLQFPNYSSELNVNALELDDSALYLCASSLRLAGETQYFGPGTRLLVL.

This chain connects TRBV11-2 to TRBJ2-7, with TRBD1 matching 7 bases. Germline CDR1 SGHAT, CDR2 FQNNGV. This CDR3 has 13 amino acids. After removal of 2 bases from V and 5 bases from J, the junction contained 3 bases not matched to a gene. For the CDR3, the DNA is TGTGCCAGCAGCTTAAACAGGGGAAACGAGCAGTACTTC. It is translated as CASSLNRGNEQYF.

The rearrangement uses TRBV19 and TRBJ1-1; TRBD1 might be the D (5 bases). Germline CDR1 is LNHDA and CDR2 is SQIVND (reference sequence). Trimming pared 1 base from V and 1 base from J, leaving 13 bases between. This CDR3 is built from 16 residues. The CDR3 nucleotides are TGTGCCAGTAGTATAGCGCCTGGAAGGGGGAACACTGAAGCTTTCTTT. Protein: CASSIAPGRGNTEAFF.

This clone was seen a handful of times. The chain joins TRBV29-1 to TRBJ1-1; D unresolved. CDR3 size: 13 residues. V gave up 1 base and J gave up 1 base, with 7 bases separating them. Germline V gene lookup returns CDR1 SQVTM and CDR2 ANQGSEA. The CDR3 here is CSVEVSKNTEAFF. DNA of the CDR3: TGCAGCGTTGAAGTTTCCAAGAACACTGAAGCTTTCTTT.

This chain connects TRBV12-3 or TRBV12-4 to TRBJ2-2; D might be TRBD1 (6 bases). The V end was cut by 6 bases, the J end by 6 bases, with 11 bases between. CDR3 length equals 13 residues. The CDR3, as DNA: TGTGCCAGCAGGCCCCAGGGGTCCGGGGAGCTGTTTTTT. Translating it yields CASRPQGSGELFF.

Written as DNA, the CDR3 is TGTGCCAGCAGGAGGGGAGGAACAGATACGCAGTATTTT. Encoded protein: CASRRGGTDTQYF. The chain joins TRBV2 to TRBJ2-3, with D perhaps matching TRBD2 (6 bases). Germline V gene data show CDR1 as SNHLY and CDR2 as FYNNEI. Trimming removed 6 bases at V and 3 bases at J, with 10 bases between. The CDR3 is 13 residues long.